This T cell receptor beta chain came from a study of blood T cell repertoires in COVID-19. TCRdb keeps only in-frame clones here, not all; method: immunoSEQ multiplex PCR. The repertoire holds about 250,000 clones, with 80% to 85% as singletons. Input material: peripheral blood. This TCR was sampled from a man in his forties or fifties with active or convalescent COVID-19.

The DNA for the CDR3 is TGTGCCAGCAGCTGGGACCTAGGGCAGGGGTTTAGCAATCAGCCCCAGCATTTT. This encodes CASSWDLGQGFSNQPQHF. V gene TRBV11-3 combines with J gene TRBJ1-5, with D possibly TRBD1 on 6 matching bases. Trimming took 4 bases from V and 0 from J, leaving 19 bases between them. CDR3 length: 18 amino acids. Germline V CDR1 and CDR2: SGHNT, YENEEA.